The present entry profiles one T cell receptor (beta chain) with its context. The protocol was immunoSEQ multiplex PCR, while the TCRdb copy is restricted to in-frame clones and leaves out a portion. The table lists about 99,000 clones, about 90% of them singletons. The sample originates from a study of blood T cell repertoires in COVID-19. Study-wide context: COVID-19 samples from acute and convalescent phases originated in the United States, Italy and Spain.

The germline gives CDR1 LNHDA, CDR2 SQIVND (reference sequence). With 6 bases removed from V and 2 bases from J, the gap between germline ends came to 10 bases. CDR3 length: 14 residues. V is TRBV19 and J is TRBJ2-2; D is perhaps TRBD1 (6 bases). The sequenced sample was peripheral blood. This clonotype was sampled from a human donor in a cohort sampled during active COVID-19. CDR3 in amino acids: CASRVQGNTGELFF. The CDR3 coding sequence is TGTGCCAGTAGGGTACAGGGAAACACCGGGGAGCTGTTTTTT.